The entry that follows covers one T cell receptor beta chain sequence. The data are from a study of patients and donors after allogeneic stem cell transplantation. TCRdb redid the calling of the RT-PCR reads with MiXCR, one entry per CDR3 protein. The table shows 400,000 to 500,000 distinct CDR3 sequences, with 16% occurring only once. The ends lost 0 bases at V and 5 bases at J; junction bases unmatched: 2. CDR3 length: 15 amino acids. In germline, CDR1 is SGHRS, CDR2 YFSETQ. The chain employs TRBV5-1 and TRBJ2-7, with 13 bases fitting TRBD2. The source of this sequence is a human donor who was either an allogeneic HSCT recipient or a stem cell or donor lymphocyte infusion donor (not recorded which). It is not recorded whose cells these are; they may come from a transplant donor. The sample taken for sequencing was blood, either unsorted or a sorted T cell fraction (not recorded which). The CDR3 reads CASSLGTSGSHEQYF. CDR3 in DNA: TGCGCCAGCAGCTTGGGGACTAGCGGGAGCCACGAGCAGTACTTC. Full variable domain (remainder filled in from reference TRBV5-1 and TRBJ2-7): KAGVTQTPRYLIKTRGQQVTLSCSPISGHRSVSWYQQTPGQGLQFLFEYFSETQRNKGNFPGRFSGRQFSNSRSEMNVSTLELGDSALYLCASSLGTSGSHEQYFGPGTRLTVT.